The next 13 T cell receptor beta chains were all read from a single sample in a study of Tregs in tolerant kidney transplant recipients. Method: immunoSEQ multiplex PCR; TCRdb's copy keeps in-frame clones and lacks some. The sample shows 80,000 to 90,000 clones, roughly nine tenths of them seen only once. Specimen: CD8+ T cells from blood. The receptor source for this set is a human donor in good health.

This clone was observed a single time. Here the CDR3 reads CASSQERRKLSWVGNTIYF. The CDR3 bases are TGCGCCAGCAGCCAAGAAAGGAGGAAATTGTCTTGGGTTGGAAACACCATATATTTT. J is TRBJ1-3 and V is TRBV4-1; D is unresolved. The CDR3 sequence is 19 residues long. Trimming stripped 0 bases from V and 3 bases from J, with 21 bases between. Germline-derived CDR1 and CDR2 are MGHRA and YSYEKL.

The chain links TRBV13 to TRBJ2-1; D gene ambiguous. The CDR3 loop spans 12 amino acids. The V end lost 2 bases, the J end lost 9 bases, and 8 bases lay between the germline ends. Germline assignment: CDR1 PRHDT and CDR2 FYEKMQ (reference sequence). This CDR3 reads CASSLTTGEQFF. The CDR3 DNA follows: TGTGCCAGCAGCTTAACTACGGGTGAGCAGTTCTTC.

V gene TRBV29-1 combines with J gene TRBJ1-1; weak D call: TRBD1 (6 bases). This CDR3 has 11 amino acids. Germline assignment: CDR1 SQVTM and CDR2 ANQGSEA. The V end was cut by 8 bases, the J end by 7 bases, with 14 bases between. CDR3 bases: TGCAGCTCCGGAGGGGGGGGTGAAGCTTTCTTT. This codes for CSSGGGGEAFF.

V is TRBV11-2 and J is TRBJ1-1; D not resolved. This CDR3 has 15 amino acids. Per germline, CDR1 SGHAT and CDR2 FQNNGV. V dropped 8 bases and J dropped 2 bases, with 18 bases sitting between them. For the CDR3, the DNA is TGTGCCAGCGAGCTTTACGGCGCACCCAACACTGAAGCTTTCTTT. This codes for CASELYGAPNTEAFF.

The V and J genes are TRBV15 and TRBJ2-3; 14 positions match TRBD2. The CDR3 totals 15 residues. CDR1 LNHNV and CDR2 YYDKDF come from the germline V gene (reference sequence). Trimming removed 3 bases from V and 4 bases from J; junction bases left unmatched: 0. The CDR3 loop reads CATSRTSGRADTQYF. CDR3 coding DNA: TGTGCCACCAGCAGGACTAGCGGGAGGGCAGATACGCAGTATTTT.

The count of this clone is one. The chain links TRBV6-4 to TRBJ2-3; D is ambiguous. CDR1 and CDR2 (germline): MRHNA, SNTAGT. Trimming cost V 2 bases and J 4 bases, with 10 bases left between them. This CDR3 spans 14 amino acids. The CDR3 loop is CASSDGHISDTQYF. The DNA for the CDR3 is TGTGCCAGCAGTGACGGGCATATCTCAGATACGCAGTATTTT.

The chain couples TRBV4-2 to TRBJ1-2; the D is unclear. The germline CDR1 and CDR2 sequences are LGHNA and YNFKEQ. This CDR3 is 16 amino acids long. V shed 0 bases and J shed 4 bases, with 15 bases lying between them. Written as DNA, the CDR3 is TGTGCCAGCAGCCAAGATGTAAGGCAAATAACCTATGGCTACACCTTC. It is translated as CASSQDVRQITYGYTF.

The chain combines TRBV2 with TRBJ1-6; the match to TRBD1 covers 7 bases. CDR1 is SNHLY, CDR2 FYNNEI, per germline. The CDR3 consists of 14 residues. Trimming at V came to 4 bases and at J to 10 bases, leaving 7 bases not matched to a gene. CDR3 protein: CASSARGLFSPLHF. CDR3 in DNA: TGTGCCAGCAGTGCAAGGGGGCTCTTCTCACCCCTCCACTTT.

The V gene is TRBV6-1, the J gene TRBJ1-5, with D uncertain. The V and J ends lost 0 bases and 4 bases respectively, with 10 bases between them. The CDR3 covers 15 residues. Germline V lookup: CDR1 MNHNS, CDR2 SASEGT. The CDR3 region has the DNA TGTGCCAGCAGTGAAGCGGCCGGCCGGAATCAGCCCCAGCATTTT. It is translated as CASSEAAGRNQPQHF.

The rearrangement uses TRBV4-2 and TRBJ2-1; 7 bases map to TRBD1. Losses at the gene ends were 3 bases for V and 9 bases for J; bases not matched to a gene: 11. The CDR3 spans 15 residues. Per the germline V gene, CDR1 is LGHNA and CDR2 is YNFKEQ. CDR3 region: CASSHLGSQGREQFF. The CDR3, as DNA: TGTGCCAGCAGCCACCTTGGGTCACAGGGGCGTGAGCAGTTCTTC.

The gene calls are TRBV4-2 and TRBJ2-5; TRBD1 aligns across 7 bases. The CDR3 consists of 17 residues. The V segment lost 1 base and the J segment 7 bases; nucleotides outside the gene matches: 15. Germline CDR1 is LGHNA and CDR2 is YNFKEQ. The CDR3 DNA reads as TGTGCCAGCAGCCAAGCGGTCGACAGGGATGTCCGGGGGACCCAGTACTTC. It codes for CASSQAVDRDVRGTQYF.

The gene calls are TRBV9 and TRBJ2-7; 9 positions agree with TRBD1. V shed 5 bases and J 0 bases; nucleotides not matched to a gene: 9. Germline V gene sequence: CDR1 SGDLS, CDR2 YYNGEE. The CDR3 is 16 residues long. CDR3: CASSGTGSRSSYEQYF. DNA of the CDR3: TGTGCCAGCAGTGGGACAGGGTCAAGATCCTCCTACGAGCAGTACTTC.

The genes are TRBV5-1 and TRBJ2-5; D may correspond to TRBD1 or TRBD2 (5 bases each). V shed 4 bases and J shed 2 bases, with 18 bases lying between them. Germline CDR1 and CDR2: SGHRS and YFSETQ. CDR3 length: 16 amino acids. CDR3 sequence (DNA): TGCGCCAGCAGCCCGCCGGGACGGAGAAAACAAGAGACCCAGTACTTC. Protein product: CASSPPGRRKQETQYF.